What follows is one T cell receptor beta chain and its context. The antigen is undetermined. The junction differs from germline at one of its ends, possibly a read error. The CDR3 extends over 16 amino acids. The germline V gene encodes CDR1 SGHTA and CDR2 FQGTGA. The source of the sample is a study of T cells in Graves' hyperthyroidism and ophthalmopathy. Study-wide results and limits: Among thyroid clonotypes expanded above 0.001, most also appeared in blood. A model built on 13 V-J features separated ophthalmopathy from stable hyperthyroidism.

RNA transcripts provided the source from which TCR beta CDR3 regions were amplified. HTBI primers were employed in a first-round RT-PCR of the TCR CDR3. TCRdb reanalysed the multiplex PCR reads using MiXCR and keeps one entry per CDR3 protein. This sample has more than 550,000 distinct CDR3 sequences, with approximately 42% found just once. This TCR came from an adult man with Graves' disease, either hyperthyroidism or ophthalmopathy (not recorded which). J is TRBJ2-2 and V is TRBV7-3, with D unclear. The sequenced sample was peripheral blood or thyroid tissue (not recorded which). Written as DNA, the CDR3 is TGTGCCGGCAGCCTGGAGACCTCCTTTACCACCGGGGAGCTGTTTTTT. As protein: CAGSLETSFTTGELFF.